Sequencing of this T cell receptor beta chain was carried out in a study of cytotoxic CD8 clonotypes in ibrutinib-treated CLL. Study summary: There were about 12 relapsed/refractory patients and roughly 15 treatment-naive patients, and under 18 were IGHV unmutated. Study outcomes and limitations: Baseline-level clonality went beyond age-matched healthy donors and moved in step with circulating CD8+ T-cell counts. Clonality was elevated at ibrutinib response and had returned toward baseline at progression.

With respect to this clone: Its antigen is as yet unknown.

TCRdb's table, derived via immunoSEQ multiplex PCR, lists solely in-frame clones and lacks some. The repertoire consists of around 160,000 clones, with about 88% occurring once and the leading ten covering 3% to 3.5%. V lost 2 bases and J lost 12, with 8 bases in between. The CDR3 consists of 11 residues. Germline CDR1 SGHTA, CDR2 FQGNSA. The V and J genes are TRBV7-2 and TRBJ2-1; D possibly corresponds to TRBD2 (5 bases). This specimen consisted of PBMCs, obtained at disease progression, from a patient treated with ibrutinib. This receptor was taken from a human donor with chronic lymphocytic leukemia. The CDR3 protein is CASSLFSGQFF. CDR3 DNA: TGTGCCAGCAGCTTATTCAGCGGGCAGTTCTTC.